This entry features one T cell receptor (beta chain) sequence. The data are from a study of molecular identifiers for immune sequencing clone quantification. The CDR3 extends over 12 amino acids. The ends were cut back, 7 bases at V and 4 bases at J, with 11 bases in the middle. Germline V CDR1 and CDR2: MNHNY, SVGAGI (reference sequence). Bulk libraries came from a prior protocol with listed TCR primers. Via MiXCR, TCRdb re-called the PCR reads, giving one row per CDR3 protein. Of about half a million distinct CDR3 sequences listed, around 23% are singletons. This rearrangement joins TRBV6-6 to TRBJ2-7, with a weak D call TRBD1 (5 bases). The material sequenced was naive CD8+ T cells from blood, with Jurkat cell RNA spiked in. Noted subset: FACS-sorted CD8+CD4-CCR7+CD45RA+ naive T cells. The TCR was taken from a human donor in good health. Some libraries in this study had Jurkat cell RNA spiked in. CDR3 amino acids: CASKQTEYEQYF. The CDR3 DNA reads TGTGCCAGCAAACAGACAGAGTACGAGCAGTACTTC.